There are many counts of the clone carrying this TCR beta chain. This sample is drawn from a study of neurological immune-mediated disorders. The V gene lost 1 base and the J gene lost 4 bases, with 10 bases spanning the gap. The CDR3 runs 14 residues. Germline CDR1 SGHTA, CDR2 FQGNSA. Each CDR3 protein gets one entry after TCRdb re-called the 5' RACE reads with MiXCR. The top ten hold 6% to 9.5% of the sample, which has fewer than 90,000 distinct CDR3 sequences, roughly 5.5% seen once. Sample: PBMCs. This chain connects TRBV7-2 to TRBJ1-2; perhaps TRBD1 as D (5 bases). The TCR comes from a young man with multiple sclerosis. CDR3 coding DNA: TGTGCCAGCAGCTTAGGACCGGGGGGCTATGGCTACACCTTC. This gives the protein CASSLGPGGYGYTF.